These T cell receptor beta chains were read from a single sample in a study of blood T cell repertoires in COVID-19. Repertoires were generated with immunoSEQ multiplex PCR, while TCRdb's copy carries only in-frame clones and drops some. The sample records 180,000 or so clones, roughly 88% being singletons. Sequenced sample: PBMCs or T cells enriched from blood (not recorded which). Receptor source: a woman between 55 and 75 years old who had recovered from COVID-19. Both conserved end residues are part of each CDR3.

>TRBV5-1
CASSLEVTGYGYTF
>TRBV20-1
CSASRGLNQPQHF
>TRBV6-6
CASSYSPGDTEAFF
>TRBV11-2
CASSLPSSYEQYF
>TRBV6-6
CASNGLAGSGELFF
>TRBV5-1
CASGGGNSNTEAFF
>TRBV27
CASSLTGRGTGELFF
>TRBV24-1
CATSASDSNEKLFF
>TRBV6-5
CASSRTGGEKLFF
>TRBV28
CASSPSRKSSSSGELFF
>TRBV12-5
CASGLQGANTEAFF
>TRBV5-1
CASRETDYGYTF
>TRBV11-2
CASSLAPSGEKLFF
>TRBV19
CASKVRDTQNYGYTF